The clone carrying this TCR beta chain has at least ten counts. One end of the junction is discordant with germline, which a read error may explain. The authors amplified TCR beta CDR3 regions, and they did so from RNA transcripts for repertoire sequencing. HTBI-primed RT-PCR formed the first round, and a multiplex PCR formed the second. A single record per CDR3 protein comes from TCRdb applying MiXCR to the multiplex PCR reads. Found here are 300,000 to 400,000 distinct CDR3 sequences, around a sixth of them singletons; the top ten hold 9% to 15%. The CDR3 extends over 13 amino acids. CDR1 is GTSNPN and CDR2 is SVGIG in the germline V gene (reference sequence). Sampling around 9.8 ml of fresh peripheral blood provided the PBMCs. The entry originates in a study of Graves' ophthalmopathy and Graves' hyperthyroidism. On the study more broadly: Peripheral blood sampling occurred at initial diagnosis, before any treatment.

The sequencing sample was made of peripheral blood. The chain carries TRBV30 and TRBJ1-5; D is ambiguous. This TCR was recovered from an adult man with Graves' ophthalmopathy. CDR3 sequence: CARSGGNNQPQHF. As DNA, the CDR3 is TGTGCCCGGAGTGGCGGTAACAATCAGCCCCAGCATTTT.